The T cell receptor (beta chain) under discussion was sequenced for a study of T cell repertoires in aging, cancer and after chemotherapy. A mixed TRB-A/B primer pool amplified rearranged TRB by multiplex touch-down PCR. TCRdb reprocessed the multiplex PCR reads via MiXCR and lists one record per CDR3 protein. The sample includes around 6,000 distinct CDR3 sequences, about 32% of them seen just once. The germline gives CDR1 MNHEY, CDR2 SVGEGT. The CDR3 consists of 14 residues. V lost 6 bases and J 2 bases, leaving 11 bases between the germline ends. Study-level findings and limits: No conclusions about immunological memory after chemotherapy can be drawn from the repertoire data.

TCR beta rearrangements were amplified from peripheral blood genomic DNA. A word on this clonotype: The antigen is unknown.

V is TRBV6-2 or TRBV6-3 and J is TRBJ2-1, with D maybe TRBD2 (6 bases). This receptor was obtained from a human donor with a blood cancer. Material for sequencing was blood. CDR3 loop: CASRRRLAYNEQFF. The CDR3 bases are TGTGCCAGCAGGAGACGACTAGCCTACAATGAGCAGTTCTTC.